This passage covers 20 T cell receptor beta chains from one sample sequenced in a study of STAT5B mutations in CD4+ large granular lymphocyte leukemia. Repertoires were generated with immunoSEQ multiplex PCR, while TCRdb's copy carries only in-frame clones and drops some. The sample lists about 20,000 clones, 82% occurring once. The sequenced sample was CD4+ T cells from blood buffy coats. The origin of the receptors is a human donor in good health.

The chain has TRBV7-7 and TRBJ2-3; TRBD2 matches 8 bases. V lost 4 bases and J lost 5; bases outside the gene matches: 5. The CDR3 loop spans 14 amino acids. In germline, CDR1 is SSHAT, CDR2 FNYEAQ (reference sequence). CDR3 amino acids: CASSSVAGRDTQYF. DNA of the CDR3: TGTGCCAGCAGCTCGGTAGCGGGAAGAGATACGCAGTATTTT.

This sequence joins TRBV28 and TRBJ1-4; D perhaps matches TRBD1 (6 bases). Per the germline V gene, CDR1 is MDHEN and CDR2 is SYDVKM. V was trimmed by 6 bases and J by 3 bases, leaving 11 bases between them. CDR3 size: 14 residues. DNA of the CDR3: TGTGCCAGCAGACCCGGGGGCCCTAATGAAAAACTGTTTTTT. This sequence encodes CASRPGGPNEKLFF.

V and J are TRBV28 and TRBJ1-5; D is unresolved. The CDR3 length is 17 residues. Germline CDR1 and CDR2: MDHEN and SYDVKM. V was clipped by 5 bases and J by 1 base, with 18 bases between them. DNA of the CDR3: TGTGCCAGCAGTCCACCCCCACGGGTTAGAAGCAATCAGCCCCAGCATTTT. Protein: CASSPPPRVRSNQPQHF.

CDR3 nucleotides: TGTGCCAGCAGCCCAATTTATCAGGGGGCGAATACGCAGTATTTT. Its translation is CASSPIYQGANTQYF. This chain uses TRBV6-1 with TRBJ2-3; 8 nucleotides line up with TRBD1. This CDR3 has 15 amino acids. The germline V gene has CDR1 MNHNS and CDR2 SASEGT. After removal of 6 bases from V and 7 bases from J, the junction contained 12 bases not matched to a gene.

The chain has TRBV6-1 and TRBJ2-5; D not resolved. CDR3 length: 12 residues. V lost 5 bases, J lost 4 bases, and 8 bases lay in between. Germline V gene sequence: CDR1 MNHNS, CDR2 SASEGT. The CDR3 nucleotides are TGTGCCAGCAGTCAGCGCGGAGAGACCCAGTACTTC. Translation gives CASSQRGETQYF.

The chain couples TRBV28 to TRBJ2-5; possible D gene TRBD1, 6 bases. The DNA end is a closer match to TRBJ2-7, so the J assignment may be wrong. The germline gives CDR1 MDHEN, CDR2 SYDVKM. The CDR3 runs to 14 residues. The CDR3 protein is CASSRYRVPYEQYF. In nucleotides, the CDR3 is TGTGCCAGCAGTCGTTACAGGGTGCCGTACGAGCAGTACTTC.

The V call is TRBV9, the J call TRBJ2-3, with a weak D call TRBD1 (6 bases). The length of the CDR3 is 13 residues. Germline V CDR1 and CDR2: SGDLS, YYNGEE. Trimming took off 0 bases at V and 4 bases at J, with 6 bases between the two ends. Written as DNA, the CDR3 is TGTGCCAGCAGCGTAGGACAGGCAGATACGCAGTATTTT. It translates to CASSVGQADTQYF.

The rearrangement uses TRBV9 and TRBJ1-3; the D gene is possibly TRBD1 (5 bases). The CDR3 is made up of 15 amino acids. CDR1 and CDR2 (germline): SGDLS, YYNGEE. Trimming removed 7 bases from V and 3 bases from J, with 17 bases in between. The CDR3 here is CASGGALSFGNTIYF. The CDR3 coding sequence is TGTGCCAGCGGAGGGGCCTTAAGCTTTGGAAACACCATATATTTT.

This chain connects TRBV5-4 to TRBJ1-3; D gene unclear. The CDR3 contains 14 residues. Trimming pared 0 bases from V and 4 bases from J, leaving 8 bases between. Germline values: CDR1 SGHNT, CDR2 YYREEE (reference sequence). DNA for the CDR3: TGTGCCAGCAGCTTGGGAGGTGGGGGAAACACCATATATTTT. Encoded protein: CASSLGGGGNTIYF.

This chain joins TRBV18 and TRBJ2-1; D possibly uses TRBD1 or TRBD2 (5 bases each). The CDR3 runs 18 residues. The V gene lost 1 base and the J gene lost 1 base, with 17 bases spanning the gap. Germline values: CDR1 KGHSH, CDR2 LQKENI. DNA of the CDR3: TGTGCCAGCTCACCACTTTTCAGGGCGGGCCGATCCTACAATGAGCAGTTCTTC. It translates to CASSPLFRAGRSYNEQFF.

V usage is TRBV27 and J usage is TRBJ2-6; D unresolved. CDR3 length: 16 residues. The germline V and J ends were trimmed by 5 bases and 0 bases, with 11 bases remaining between them. Per germline, CDR1 MNHEY and CDR2 SMNVEV (reference sequence). Here the CDR3 reads CASSPLRVSGANVLTF. The DNA of the CDR3 is TGTGCCAGCAGTCCCCTACGGGTCTCTGGGGCCAACGTCCTGACTTTC.

The V and J genes are TRBV15 and TRBJ1-5; the D gene is possibly TRBD1 (5 bases). Per the germline V gene, CDR1 is LNHNV and CDR2 is YYDKDF (reference sequence). The CDR3 runs 16 residues. V lost 0 bases and J lost 7, with 16 bases in between. In nucleotides, the CDR3 is TGTGCCACCAGCAGAGATCCGGGGGGGGTCAGGCAGCCCCAGCATTTT. It translates to CATSRDPGGVRQPQHF.

The V and J genes are TRBV19 and TRBJ1-2; TRBD1 matches 7 bases. The V gene end was trimmed by 4 bases and the J gene end by 0 bases; junction bases not matched to a gene: 2. The germline gives CDR1 LNHDA, CDR2 SQIVND (reference sequence). This CDR3 comprises 14 residues. The chain's CDR3 is CASSTDRANYGYTF. The CDR3 bases are TGTGCCAGTAGTACCGACAGGGCTAACTATGGCTACACCTTC.

The chain couples TRBV7-2 to TRBJ2-7; 9 bases line up with TRBD2. V shed 8 bases and J 5 bases; nucleotides not matched to a gene: 13. The CDR3 totals 15 residues. The V gene's germline CDR1 is SGHTA and CDR2 FQGNSA. The CDR3 coding sequence is TGTGCCAGCGGTTTGGGGCGGGGGGGGTTCCACGAGCAGTACTTC. Translating gives CASGLGRGGFHEQYF.

The rearrangement links TRBV6-6 to TRBJ2-7; 7 positions agree with TRBD1. With 7 bases clipped from V and 3 bases from J, the junction kept 6 bases outside the gene matches. The CDR3 is 13 amino acids. CDR1 and CDR2 from the germline V gene are MNHNY and SVGAGI (reference sequence). CDR3 sequence reads: CASTATGVYEQYF. Here the CDR3 DNA reads TGTGCCAGCACCGCTACAGGGGTCTACGAGCAGTACTTC.

The count of this clone is one. The chain carries TRBV5-1 and TRBJ2-7; D gene unclear. Germline lookup yields CDR1 SGHRS and CDR2 YFSETQ. V was shortened by 4 bases and J by 4 bases, with 9 bases between the two germline ends. The length of the CDR3 is 12 residues. This CDR3 reads CASSQSQYEQYF. As DNA, the CDR3 is TGCGCCAGCAGCCAGAGTCAGTACGAGCAGTACTTC.

This chain connects TRBV21-1 to TRBJ2-5; the DNA was not compared with TRBD1, the D call given in the table. TRBV21-1 is a pseudogene locus. The CDR3 consists of 19 residues. CDR3 nucleotides: TGTGCCAGCAGCGATCCCCGGACAGGGGGCTTCTGGTGGGAAGAGACCCAGTACTTC. Translation gives CASSDPRTGGFWWEETQYF.

V is TRBV7-2 and J is TRBJ2-5, with D unresolved. The CDR3 spans 13 residues. Trimming took off 4 bases at V and 5 bases at J, with 11 bases between the two ends. Per the germline V gene, CDR1 is SGHTA and CDR2 is FQGNSA. CDR3 protein: CASSWQPRETQYF. CDR3 DNA: TGTGCCAGCAGCTGGCAGCCTAGGGAGACCCAGTACTTC.

This chain uses TRBV9 with TRBJ2-1; TRBD2 matches 13 bases. Germline V gene data show CDR1 as SGDLS and CDR2 as YYNGEE. The CDR3 sequence is 16 residues long. Unmatched junction bases numbered 7, after V lost 0 bases and J lost 10 bases. The CDR3 DNA sequence: TGTGCCAGCAGCGTAGGGGGGACTAGCGGGGCAGGGGAGCAGTTCTTC. It is translated as CASSVGGTSGAGEQFF.

The rearrangement joins TRBV4-1 to TRBJ2-4, with 10 bases that match TRBD1. Germline V CDR1 and CDR2: MGHRA, YSYEKL. Unmatched junction bases numbered 8, after V lost 3 bases and J lost 12 bases. CDR3 length equals 14 residues. For the CDR3, the DNA is TGCGCCAGCAGCCACGTCCGGGACAGGGGTAGTCAGTACTTC. It yields the protein CASSHVRDRGSQYF.